This note documents a single T cell receptor beta chain sequence. This record belongs to a study of blood T cell repertoires in COVID-19. In the source study's methods: Counts of nucleated cells, estimated from reference gene primer amplification, were obtained. This table comes from immunoSEQ multiplex PCR, and its TCRdb copy is limited to in-frame clones, with some not included. Clone size and V and J calls were adopted from that table, with D and trimming inferred from the DNA. The sample includes approximately 130,000 clones, more than 75% of them seen just once. V was pared by 1 base and J by 7 bases, with 3 bases of the junction left unmatched. Germline values: CDR1 MGHRA, CDR2 YSYEKL. CDR3 length equals 14 residues.

The V and J genes are TRBV4-1 and TRBJ1-5; TRBD1 matches at 8 bases. The sequenced sample was peripheral blood. The source is a man between 60 and 75 years old with acute or convalescent COVID-19. CDR3 in amino acids: CASSQGTGLQPQHF. CDR3 DNA sequence: TGCGCCAGCAGCCAAGGGACAGGGCTCCAGCCCCAGCATTTT.